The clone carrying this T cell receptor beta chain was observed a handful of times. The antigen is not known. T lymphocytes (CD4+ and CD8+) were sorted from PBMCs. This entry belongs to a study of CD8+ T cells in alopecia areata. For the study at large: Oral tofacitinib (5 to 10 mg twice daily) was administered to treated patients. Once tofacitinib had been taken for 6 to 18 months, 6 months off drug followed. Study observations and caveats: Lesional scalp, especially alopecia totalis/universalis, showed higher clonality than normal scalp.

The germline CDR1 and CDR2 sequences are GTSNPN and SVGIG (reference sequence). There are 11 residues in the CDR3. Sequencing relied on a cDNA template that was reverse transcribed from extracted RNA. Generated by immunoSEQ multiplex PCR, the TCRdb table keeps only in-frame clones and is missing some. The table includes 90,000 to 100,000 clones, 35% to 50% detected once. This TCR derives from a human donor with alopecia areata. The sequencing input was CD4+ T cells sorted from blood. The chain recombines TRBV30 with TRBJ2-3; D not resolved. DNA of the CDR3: TGTGGAGGCCTGTACACAGATACGCAGTATTTT. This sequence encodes CGGLYTDTQYF.